These 25 T cell receptor beta chains came from one sample sequenced in a study of T cell repertoires in cytomegalovirus infection. TCRdb fed the reads into MiXCR, producing one record per CDR3 protein. The sample lists about 490,000 distinct CDR3 sequences; more than 25% were seen once. Material: PBMCs. The receptors originated from a human donor in good health (CMV status not recorded). Some clones in this sample may be carry-over from other donors' samples.

The chain links TRBV20-1 to TRBJ2-7, with 8 nucleotides matching TRBD2. The trim removed 0 bases at V and 0 bases at J, leaving 16 bases unmatched. Per the germline V gene, CDR1 is DFQATT and CDR2 is SNEGSKA (reference sequence). There are 19 residues in the CDR3. Here the CDR3 reads CSARDVSVLTSGSSYEQYF. The CDR3 DNA follows: TGCAGTGCTAGAGATGTATCCGTGTTGACCAGCGGGAGCTCCTACGAGCAGTACTTC.

This clonotype was observed a handful of times. This chain connects TRBV6-2 or TRBV6-3 to TRBJ2-1; D perhaps matches TRBD2 (5 bases). V lost 2 bases to trimming and J lost 10 bases, with 12 bases between them. This CDR3 is 13 amino acids long. Germline V gene sequence: CDR1 MNHEY, CDR2 SVGEGT. DNA of the CDR3: TGTGCCAGCAGTTACACGCTAGCTGAGGAGCAGTTCTTC. Protein product: CASSYTLAEEQFF.

The chain employs TRBV20-1 and TRBJ2-1, with TRBD1 as a possible D gene (5 bases). CDR1 is DFQATT and CDR2 is SNEGSKA in the germline V gene (reference sequence). V lost 1 base and J lost 8, with 12 bases in between. CDR3 length: 13 residues. The CDR3 region is CSARGGHSYEQFF. The CDR3, as DNA: TGCAGTGCTAGAGGGGGCCACTCTTATGAGCAGTTCTTC.

The V call is TRBV14, the J call TRBJ1-2; 8 bases match TRBD1. The CDR3 has 16 residues. V trimming: 0 bases; J trimming: 8 bases; junction bases outside the gene matches: 11. Germline assignment: CDR1 SGHDN and CDR2 FVKESK. The CDR3 spells CASSQDGSQGAGGYTF. In DNA, the CDR3 is TGTGCCAGCAGCCAAGATGGGTCGCAGGGGGCAGGGGGCTACACCTTC.

This clonotype was picked up a small number of times. V is TRBV11-3 and J is TRBJ2-1; the match to TRBD2 covers 15 bases. Germline V gives CDR1 SGHNT, CDR2 YENEEA. CDR3 length equals 18 residues. J was trimmed by 4 bases and V by 4 bases; bases with no gene match: 8. The CDR3 protein is CASSYRTSGRAGYNEQFF. The CDR3, as DNA: TGTGCCAGCAGCTACCGGACTAGCGGGAGGGCCGGTTACAATGAGCAGTTCTTC.

This clonotype has ten or more counts. The chain combines TRBV7-2 with TRBJ1-1; tentative D call: TRBD1 (5 bases). V lost 1 base and J lost 7, with 16 bases in between. The CDR3 runs to 15 residues. Germline V lookup: CDR1 SGHTA, CDR2 FQGNSA. The CDR3 DNA reads as TGTGCCAGCAGCTTAGTATCGGGGGTAGTGGGTGAAGCTTTCTTT. Translated, it gives CASSLVSGVVGEAFF.

The V and J genes are TRBV13 and TRBJ2-6; D perhaps matches TRBD1 (6 bases). V was clipped by 5 bases and J by 4 bases, with 21 bases between them. Germline V gene sequence: CDR1 PRHDT, CDR2 FYEKMQ (reference sequence). The CDR3 contains 18 residues. The CDR3 bases are TGTGCCAGCAGCCCCCCCGACAGGAAACGGTTGGGGGCCAACGTCCTGACTTTC. This sequence encodes CASSPPDRKRLGANVLTF. Full variable domain (rest looked up from reference TRBV13 and TRBJ2-6): AAGVIQSPRHLIKEKRETATLKCYPIPRHDTVYWYQQGPGQDPQFLISFYEKMQSDKGSIPDRFSAQQFSDYHSELNMSSLELGDSALYFCASSPPDRKRLGANVLTFGAGSRLTVL.

The rearrangement uses TRBV18 and TRBJ1-2, with 8 bases lining up with TRBD1. There are 15 residues in the CDR3. With V trimmed by 4 bases and J by 4 bases, 8 bases remained unmatched. Germline loops: CDR1 KGHSH, CDR2 LQKENI. CDR3 nucleotide sequence: TGTGCCAGCTCACACGAGACAGGGGCCCTCTATGGCTACACCTTC. This encodes CASSHETGALYGYTF.

This clonotype has a handful of counts. The rearrangement uses TRBV25-1 and TRBJ2-7; D is ambiguous. CDR3 size: 12 residues. CDR1 MGHDK and CDR2 SYGVNS come from the germline V gene. The ends were cut back, 2 bases at V and 3 bases at J, with 5 bases in the middle. The CDR3 nucleotides are TGTGCCAGCAGTGAACACGGCTACGAGCAGTACTTC. This sequence encodes CASSEHGYEQYF.

This clonotype turned up a few times. This chain joins TRBV20-1 and TRBJ2-1, with 15 bases aligning to TRBD2. The CDR3 consists of 15 residues. Germline V CDR1 and CDR2: DFQATT, SNEGSKA (reference sequence). With 3 bases clipped from V and 12 bases from J, the junction kept 9 bases outside the gene matches. CDR3 region: CSARPGLAGGPAQFF. CDR3 DNA sequence: TGCAGTGCTAGGCCGGGACTAGCGGGAGGCCCCGCGCAGTTCTTC.

In this sample, this clonotype turned up a few times. V usage is TRBV10-3 and J usage is TRBJ2-2; D is ambiguous. The V gene lost 6 bases and the J gene lost 6 bases, with 11 bases spanning the gap. The CDR3 is made up of 13 amino acids. CDR1 and CDR2 (germline): ENHRY, SYGVKD. The DNA of the CDR3 is TGTGCCATCAGAGAGCTAGGGTCCGGGGAGCTGTTTTTT. Translation: CAIRELGSGELFF.

This clonotype has only a few counts. The J gene is TRBJ2-1, the V gene TRBV7-9, with TRBD2 matching 9 bases. Germline V CDR1 and CDR2: SEHNR, FQNEAQ (reference sequence). The CDR3 has 14 amino acids. The V and J ends lost 3 bases and 8 bases, in that order; junction bases with no gene match: 5. The CDR3 DNA is TGTGCCAGCAGCTTTAGCGGGAGAGGCCATGAGCAGTTCTTC. Protein sequence: CASSFSGRGHEQFF.

This clonotype appeared many times. The chain uses TRBV7-2 and TRBJ2-7, with 9 positions matching TRBD2. The CDR3 extends over 15 amino acids. CDR1 is SGHTA and CDR2 is FQGNSA in the germline V gene. V was clipped by 3 bases and J by 2 bases; unmatched bases: 5. For the CDR3, the DNA is TGTGCCAGCAGCTTGGCTAGCGGGGACACCTACGAGCAGTACGTC. It codes for CASSLASGDTYEQYV.

The rearrangement joins TRBV7-2 to TRBJ1-2, with D possibly matching TRBD1 (6 bases). This CDR3 has 15 residues. The V end was cut by 2 bases, the J end by 3 bases, with 13 bases between. The V gene's germline CDR1 is SGHTA and CDR2 FQGNSA. The CDR3 is CASSLRGTRDYGYTF. CDR3 nucleotide sequence: TGTGCCAGCAGCTTAAGGGGGACCCGGGACTATGGCTACACCTTC.

There are a few counts of this clonotype. The chain combines TRBV12-3 or TRBV12-4 with TRBJ2-7; TRBD2 matches at 7 bases. V shed 5 bases, J shed 2 bases, and the junction held 6 bases outside the gene matches. The CDR3 has 14 amino acids. The CDR3 loop is CASSLGTTTYEQYF. In nucleotides, the CDR3 is TGTGCCAGCAGTCTCGGGACTACCACCTACGAGCAGTACTTC.

The chain is built from TRBV6-2 or TRBV6-3 and TRBJ1-1; D is perhaps TRBD1 (6 bases). Germline V lookup: CDR1 MNHEY, CDR2 SVGEGT. The V gene lost 8 bases and the J gene lost 2 bases, with 15 bases spanning the gap. This CDR3 region has 14 residues. The CDR3 coding sequence is TGTGCCAGCGAGGGAAGGACAGAAAACACTGAAGCTTTCTTT. Protein: CASEGRTENTEAFF.

This clonotype appeared a few times. J is TRBJ1-1 and V is TRBV19; perhaps TRBD1 as D (5 bases). The CDR3 spans 15 residues. The germline gives CDR1 LNHDA, CDR2 SQIVND (reference sequence). The V end lost 4 bases, the J end lost 1 base, and 13 bases lay between the germline ends. CDR3 region: CASSTGGGWNTEAFF. DNA of the CDR3: TGTGCCAGTAGTACAGGTGGGGGGTGGAACACTGAAGCTTTCTTT.

The CDR3 bases are TGTGCCATCAGCCCGGGACAGGGACGAAACACCATATATTTT. Translated: CAISPGQGRNTIYF. J is TRBJ1-3 and V is TRBV10-3; 9 bases agree with TRBD1. Per germline, CDR1 ENHRY and CDR2 SYGVKD. J lost 5 bases, V lost 6 bases, and 5 bases had no gene match. The length of the CDR3 is 14 residues.

The genes are TRBV6-2 or TRBV6-3 and TRBJ1-2, with D unclear. Germline V CDR1 and CDR2: MNHEY, SVGEGT. The CDR3 is 12 amino acids. V shed 2 bases and J shed 8 bases, with 9 bases lying between them. CDR3 residues: CASSYPSPGYTF. The DNA for the CDR3 is TGTGCCAGCAGTTACCCAAGTCCCGGCTACACCTTC.

The chain carries TRBV12-3 or TRBV12-4 and TRBJ2-5; no firm D call. Trimming stripped 6 bases from V and 4 bases from J, with 12 bases between. This CDR3 has 13 amino acids. CDR3 residues: CASSPRFVETQYF. CDR3 coding DNA: TGTGCCAGCAGCCCTAGGTTCGTAGAGACCCAGTACTTC.

This clonotype was observed a handful of times. The chain employs TRBV5-6 and TRBJ2-1; 9 bases align to TRBD2. The CDR3 has 18 amino acids. In germline, CDR1 is SGHDT, CDR2 YYEEEE. V lost 3 bases and J lost 7; bases outside the gene matches: 17. Here the CDR3 reads CASSWQLGLASIGNEQFF. Here the CDR3 DNA reads TGTGCCAGCAGCTGGCAATTGGGACTAGCCAGTATCGGTAATGAGCAGTTCTTC.

A few counts support this clonotype. The rearrangement joins TRBV27 to TRBJ2-7; 7 positions agree with TRBD2. This CDR3 region has 15 residues. Germline V gives CDR1 MNHEY, CDR2 SMNVEV (reference sequence). With 9 bases clipped from V and 4 bases from J, the junction kept 15 bases outside the gene matches. Here the CDR3 reads CARTPGEAGEYEQYV. CDR3 in DNA: TGTGCCAGAACCCCCGGGGAGGCGGGGGAGTACGAGCAGTACGTC.

V and J are TRBV30 and TRBJ2-5; weak D call: TRBD1 (7 bases). Germline loops: CDR1 GTSNPN, CDR2 SVGIG (reference sequence). V lost 8 bases to trimming and J lost 7 bases, with 14 bases between them. This CDR3 spans 11 amino acids. This CDR3 is CAGGGAGTQYF. CDR3 coding DNA: TGTGCCGGAGGGGGCGCGGGGACCCAGTACTTC.

This clonotype came up a few times. The chain employs TRBV6-2 or TRBV6-3 and TRBJ1-1, with 12 bases lining up with TRBD1. In germline, CDR1 is MNHEY, CDR2 SVGEGT. Trimming at V came to 4 bases and at J to 3 bases, leaving 6 bases not matched to a gene. CDR3 size: 16 residues. The CDR3 sequence is CASSSGQGAGHTEAFF. The CDR3 DNA is TGTGCCAGCAGTTCGGGACAGGGGGCAGGACACACTGAAGCTTTCTTT.

This clonotype was counted only a few times. V is TRBV5-6 and J is TRBJ2-3; D unclear. V lost 1 base and J lost 2, with 17 bases in between. This CDR3 has 17 residues. Germline CDR1 reads SGHDT; CDR2 reads YYEEEE. In DNA form, the CDR3 reads TGTGCCAGCAGCTTGTTACCGGACGGACGCTACACAGATACGCAGTATTTT. Protein product: CASSLLPDGRYTDTQYF.